This TCR beta chain derives from a study of Ad26.COV2.S vaccination and SARS-CoV-2 variants. This table comes from immunoSEQ multiplex PCR, and its TCRdb copy is limited to in-frame clones, with some not included. The repertoire includes 350,000 to 500,000 clones, 89% of them detected once, and approximately 2.5% sits in the top ten. The J segment lost 3 bases and the V segment lost 0 bases, leaving 7 bases of the junction unmatched. The CDR3 consists of 16 residues. Per the germline V gene, CDR1 is SGHDT and CDR2 is YYEEEE. Treatment specified: around 19 received Ad26.COV2.S at low or high dose, single or two shots; 5 received placebo; per-sample allocation not given. Sampling took place 63 days after the first vaccine or placebo injection.

The starting material was peripheral blood, obtained in a trial of Ad26.COV2.S vaccine versus placebo. The chain couples TRBV5-6 to TRBJ2-5; 8 nucleotides align to TRBD1. The TCR originated in a person aged 18 to 59 who received the Ad26.COV2.S COVID-19 vaccine or a placebo. The CDR3 bases are TGTGCCAGCAGCTTGGGGCGGACAGGGACAAAAGAGACCCAGTACTTC. It encodes CASSLGRTGTKETQYF.